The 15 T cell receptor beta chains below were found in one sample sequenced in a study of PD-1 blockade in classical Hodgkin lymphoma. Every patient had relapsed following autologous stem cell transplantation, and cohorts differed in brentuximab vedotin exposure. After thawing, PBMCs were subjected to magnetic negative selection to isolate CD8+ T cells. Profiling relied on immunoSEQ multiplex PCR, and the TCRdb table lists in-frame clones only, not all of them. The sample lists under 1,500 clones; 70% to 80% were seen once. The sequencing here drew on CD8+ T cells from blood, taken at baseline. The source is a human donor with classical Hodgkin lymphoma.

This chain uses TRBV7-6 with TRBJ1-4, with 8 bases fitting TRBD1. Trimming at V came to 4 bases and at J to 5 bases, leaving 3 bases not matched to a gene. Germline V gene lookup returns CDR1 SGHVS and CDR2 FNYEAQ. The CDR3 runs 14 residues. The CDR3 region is CASSYRGENEKLFF. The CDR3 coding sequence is TGTGCCAGCAGCTACAGGGGGGAGAATGAAAAACTGTTTTTT.

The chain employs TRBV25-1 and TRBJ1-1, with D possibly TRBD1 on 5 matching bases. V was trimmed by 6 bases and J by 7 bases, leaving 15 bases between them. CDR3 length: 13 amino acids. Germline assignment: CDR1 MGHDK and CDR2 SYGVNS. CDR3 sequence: CASRRQTTYEAFF. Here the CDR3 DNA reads TGTGCCAGCAGGCGACAGACCACTTATGAAGCTTTCTTT.

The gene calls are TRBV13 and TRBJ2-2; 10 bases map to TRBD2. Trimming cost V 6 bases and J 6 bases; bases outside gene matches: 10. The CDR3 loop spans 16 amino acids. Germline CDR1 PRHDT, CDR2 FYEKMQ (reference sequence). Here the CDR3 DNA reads TGTGCCAGCAGGCCTACTAGCGGGGTGGTGGCCGGGGAGCTGTTTTTT. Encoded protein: CASRPTSGVVAGELFF.

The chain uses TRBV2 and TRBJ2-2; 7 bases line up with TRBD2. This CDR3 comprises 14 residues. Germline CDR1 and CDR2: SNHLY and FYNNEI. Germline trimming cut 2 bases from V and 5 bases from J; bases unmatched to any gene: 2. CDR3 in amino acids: CASSEMGLTGELFF. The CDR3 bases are TGTGCCAGCAGTGAAATGGGACTAACCGGGGAGCTGTTTTTT.

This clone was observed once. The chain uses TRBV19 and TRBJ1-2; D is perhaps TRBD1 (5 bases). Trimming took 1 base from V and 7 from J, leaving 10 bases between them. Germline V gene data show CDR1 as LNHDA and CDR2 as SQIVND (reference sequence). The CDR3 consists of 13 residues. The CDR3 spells CASSIGGAAGYTF. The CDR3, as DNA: TGTGCCAGTAGTATAGGAGGGGCCGCTGGCTACACCTTC.

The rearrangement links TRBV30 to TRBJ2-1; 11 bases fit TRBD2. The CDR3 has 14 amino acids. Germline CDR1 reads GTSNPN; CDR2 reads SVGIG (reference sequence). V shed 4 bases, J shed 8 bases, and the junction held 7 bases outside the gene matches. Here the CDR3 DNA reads TGTGCCTGGAATCTTTTAGCGGGGGGGGATGAGCAGTTCTTC. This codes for CAWNLLAGGDEQFF.

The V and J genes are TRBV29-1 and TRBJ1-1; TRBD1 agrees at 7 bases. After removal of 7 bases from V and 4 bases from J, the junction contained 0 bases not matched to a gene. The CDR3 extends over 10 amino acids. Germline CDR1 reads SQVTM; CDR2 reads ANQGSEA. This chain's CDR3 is CSAGGTEAFF. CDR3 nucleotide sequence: TGCAGCGCAGGGGGCACTGAAGCTTTCTTT.

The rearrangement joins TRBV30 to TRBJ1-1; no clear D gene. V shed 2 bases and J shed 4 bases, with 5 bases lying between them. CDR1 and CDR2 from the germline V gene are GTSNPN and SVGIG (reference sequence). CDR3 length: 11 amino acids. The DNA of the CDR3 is TGTGCCTGGAGTTTGGCCACTGAAGCTTTCTTT. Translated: CAWSLATEAFF. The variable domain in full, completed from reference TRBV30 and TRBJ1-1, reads SQTIHQWPATLVQPVGSPLSLECTVEGTSNPNLYWYRQAAGRGLQLLFYSVGIGQISSEVPQNLSASRPQDRQFILSSKKLLLSDSGFYLCAWSLATEAFFGQGTRLTVV.

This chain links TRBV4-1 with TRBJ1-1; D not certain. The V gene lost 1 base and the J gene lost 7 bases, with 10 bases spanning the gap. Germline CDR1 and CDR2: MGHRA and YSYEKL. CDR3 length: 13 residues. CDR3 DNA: TGCGCCAGCAGCCAAGTGGCAGATTATGAAGCTTTCTTT. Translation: CASSQVADYEAFF.

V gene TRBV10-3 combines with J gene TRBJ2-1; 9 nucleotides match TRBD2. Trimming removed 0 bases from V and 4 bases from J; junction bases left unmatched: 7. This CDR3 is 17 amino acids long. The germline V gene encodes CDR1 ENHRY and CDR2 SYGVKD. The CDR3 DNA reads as TGTGCCATCAGTGAGTCGAGAGCTAGCGGGGATTACAATGAGCAGTTCTTC. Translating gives CAISESRASGDYNEQFF.

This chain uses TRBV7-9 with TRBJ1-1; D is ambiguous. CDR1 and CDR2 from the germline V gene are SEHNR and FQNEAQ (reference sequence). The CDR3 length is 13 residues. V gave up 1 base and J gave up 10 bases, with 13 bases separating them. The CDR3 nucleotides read TGTGCCAGCAGCTTAGAGAGTGCCCTCGGAGCTTTCTTT. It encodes CASSLESALGAFF.

CDR3 in DNA: TGTGCCAGCGGGGTACGCGCAGGAAAGACCTATGGCTACACCTTC. Translating it yields CASGVRAGKTYGYTF. The chain is built from TRBV5-4 and TRBJ1-2; D is unclear. V lost 7 bases, J lost 4 bases, and 20 bases lay in between. CDR3 length: 15 amino acids. Germline V gene data show CDR1 as SGHNT and CDR2 as YYREEE (reference sequence).

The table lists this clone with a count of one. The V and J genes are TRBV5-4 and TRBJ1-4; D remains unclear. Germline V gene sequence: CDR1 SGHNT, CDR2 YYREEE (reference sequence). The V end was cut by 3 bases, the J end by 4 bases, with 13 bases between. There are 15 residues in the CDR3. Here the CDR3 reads CASSSDRTFNEKLFF. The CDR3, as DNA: TGTGCCAGCAGCTCGGACCGAACCTTTAATGAAAAACTGTTTTTT.

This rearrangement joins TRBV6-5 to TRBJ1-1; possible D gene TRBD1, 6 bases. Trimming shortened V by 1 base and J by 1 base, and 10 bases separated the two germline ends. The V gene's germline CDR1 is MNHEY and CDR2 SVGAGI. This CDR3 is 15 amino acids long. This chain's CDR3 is CASSYYRGGNTEAFF. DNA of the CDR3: TGTGCCAGCAGTTACTATAGGGGGGGGAACACTGAAGCTTTCTTT.

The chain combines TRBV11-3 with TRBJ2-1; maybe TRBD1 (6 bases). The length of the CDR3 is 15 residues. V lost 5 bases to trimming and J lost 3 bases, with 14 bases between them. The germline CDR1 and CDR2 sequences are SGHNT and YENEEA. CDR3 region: CASSEAGTHYNEQFF. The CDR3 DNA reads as TGTGCCAGCAGCGAGGCCGGGACACACTACAATGAGCAGTTCTTC.